What follows are 16 T cell receptor beta chains derived from one specimen sequenced in a study of cytomegalovirus exposure and HLA in healthy donors. PCR amplification relied on 60 Vbeta primers (plus 13 Jbeta primers). TCRdb's table, derived via immunoSEQ multiplex PCR, lists solely in-frame clones and lacks some. The data hold 100,000 to 150,000 clones, with around 80% observed a single time. Sequencing used PBMCs. The origin of the receptors is a young man in good health and CMV-seropositive.

This clone was seen only once. The chain recombines TRBV4-1 with TRBJ2-7; 10 bases align to TRBD2. Germline lookup yields CDR1 MGHRA and CDR2 YSYEKL. This CDR3 is built from 15 residues. Trimming took 6 bases from V and 3 from J; bases not matched to a gene: 8. CDR3 nucleotide sequence: TGCGCCAGCAGTAACATAGCGGGAGGTAGCTACGAGCAGTACTTC. It specifies CASSNIAGGSYEQYF.

This chain joins TRBV10-2 and TRBJ2-4; TRBD2 aligns across 8 bases. CDR1 is WSHSY and CDR2 is SAAADI in the germline V gene. The CDR3 runs to 16 residues. V shed 7 bases and J 0 bases; nucleotides not matched to a gene: 8. The DNA of the CDR3 is TGCGCCAGCACTTTAGCGGGGTCGACAGCCAAAAACATTCAGTACTTC. It specifies CASTLAGSTAKNIQYF.

The chain combines TRBV27 with TRBJ2-5; the match to TRBD2 covers 8 bases. From germline, CDR1 is MNHEY and CDR2 SMNVEV (reference sequence). The CDR3 spans 15 residues. With 8 bases clipped from V and 5 bases from J, the junction kept 13 bases outside the gene matches. The CDR3 nucleotides are TGTGCCAGCCGCCGTGGAGCGGGAGCTAGGGAGACCCAGTACTTC. It is translated as CASRRGAGARETQYF.

The rearrangement links TRBV4-3 to TRBJ2-1, with TRBD2 matching 8 bases. With 0 bases clipped from V and 4 bases from J, the junction kept 5 bases outside the gene matches. The CDR3 length is 16 residues. Germline-derived CDR1 and CDR2 are LGHNA and YSLEER. CDR3: CASSQDLTSGYNEQFF. The CDR3, as DNA: TGCGCCAGCAGCCAAGATCTAACTAGCGGTTACAATGAGCAGTTCTTC.

The chain has TRBV27 and TRBJ2-4, with 11 bases fitting TRBD2. Trimming at V came to 4 bases and at J to 4 bases, leaving 3 bases not matched to a gene. CDR1 is MNHEY, CDR2 SMNVEV, per germline (reference sequence). The CDR3 has 15 amino acids. CDR3 residues: CASSYRLAGKNIQYF. Here the CDR3 DNA reads TGTGCCAGCAGTTACAGACTAGCGGGAAAAAACATTCAGTACTTC.

This chain connects TRBV29-1 to TRBJ2-5; TRBD2 matches at 7 bases. Losses at the gene ends were 4 bases for V and 10 bases for J; bases not matched to a gene: 12. The CDR3 runs to 13 residues. CDR1 is SQVTM, CDR2 ANQGSEA, per germline. The CDR3 DNA is TGCAGCGTTGCCGGGACTAACCTCCCGAGCCAGTACTTC. Amino acids: CSVAGTNLPSQYF.

This clone was recorded only once. The chain employs TRBV2 and TRBJ1-5; TRBD1 might be the D (5 bases). Trimming cost V 10 bases and J 2 bases, with 12 bases left between them. This CDR3 has 13 amino acids. The germline V gene has CDR1 SNHLY and CDR2 FYNNEI. DNA of the CDR3: TGTGCCACCGCGGAGGGGCGCAATCAGCCCCAGCATTTT. This sequence encodes CATAEGRNQPQHF.

This clone was seen just once. The gene calls are TRBV9 and TRBJ1-1, with 8 bases aligning to TRBD1. The CDR3 contains 14 residues. CDR1 is SGDLS and CDR2 is YYNGEE in the germline V gene. Trimming removed 4 bases from V and 6 bases from J; junction bases left unmatched: 8. The CDR3 sequence is CASSTAGGKAEAFF. The CDR3 nucleotides read TGTGCCAGCAGCACCGCAGGGGGCAAGGCTGAAGCTTTCTTT.

The J gene is TRBJ2-7, the V gene TRBV5-1; D possibly corresponds to TRBD2 (7 bases). CDR3 length: 14 amino acids. Germline V CDR1 and CDR2: SGHRS, YFSETQ. Between the trimmed V and J ends, which lost 4 bases and 4 bases, there was a span of 15 bases. The CDR3 DNA follows: TGCGCCAGCAGCCCCCTGGGGGGGCCGTACGAGCAGTACTTC. Translation gives CASSPLGGPYEQYF.

The table lists this clone with a few counts. J is TRBJ2-1 and V is TRBV11-3; D gene unclear. Germline V gives CDR1 SGHNT, CDR2 YENEEA. The CDR3 consists of 13 residues. The V end lost 1 base, the J end lost 3 bases, and 4 bases lay between the germline ends. CDR3 sequence (DNA): TGTGCCAGCAGCTTAGGAGTCTACAATGAGCAGTTCTTC. Translation gives CASSLGVYNEQFF.

J is TRBJ1-2 and V is TRBV4-3, with no clear D. In germline, CDR1 is LGHNA, CDR2 YSLEER. Deletions cut 3 bases from V and 2 bases from J, with 10 bases between. This CDR3 region has 14 residues. The CDR3 coding sequence is TGCGCCAGCAGCCAGGGCAGTTCCAACTATGGCTACACCTTC. This gives the protein CASSQGSSNYGYTF.

This clone was seen a handful of times. V and J are TRBV19 and TRBJ1-5; the match to TRBD1 covers 8 bases. The CDR3 extends over 14 amino acids. Germline CDR1 reads LNHDA; CDR2 reads SQIVND (reference sequence). Trimming removed 8 bases from V and 7 bases from J; junction bases left unmatched: 10. The chain's CDR3 is CASDVGQGAQPQHF. The DNA of the CDR3 is TGTGCCAGTGATGTTGGACAGGGCGCCCAGCCCCAGCATTTT. Filled out from reference TRBV19 and TRBJ1-5, the complete variable domain reads DGGITQSPKYLFRKEGQNVTLSCEQNLNHDAMYWYRQDPGQGLRLIYYSQIVNDFQKGDIAEGYSVSREKKESFPLTVTSAQKNPTAFYLCASDVGQGAQPQHFGDGTRLSIL.

CDR3 loop: CASSSGGAGGSYNEQFF. In nucleotides, the CDR3 is TGTGCCAGCAGCTCTGGAGGGGCAGGGGGGTCCTACAATGAGCAGTTCTTC. The V and J genes are TRBV11-2 and TRBJ2-1, with a possible D match to TRBD1 (7 bases). CDR3 length: 17 amino acids. The V gene's germline CDR1 is SGHAT and CDR2 FQNNGV. Trimming left V 4 bases short and J 1 base short, with 17 bases between.

J is TRBJ2-6 and V is TRBV7-8; D possibly corresponds to TRBD1 (5 bases). CDR1 and CDR2 (germline): SGHVS, FQNEAQ. The ends were cut back, 10 bases at V and 1 base at J, with 20 bases in the middle. The CDR3 spans 17 residues. CDR3: CATETGEALSGANVLTF. DNA for the CDR3: TGTGCCACCGAAACAGGTGAGGCCCTATCTGGGGCCAACGTCCTGACTTTC. The full variable domain, rest sourced from reference TRBV7-8 and TRBJ2-6, is GAGVSQSPRYKVAKRGQDVALRCDPISGHVSLFWYQQALGQGPEFLTYFQNEAQLDKSGLPSDRFFAERPEGSVSTLKIQRTQQEDSAVYLCATETGEALSGANVLTFGAGSRLTVL.

V is TRBV30 and J is TRBJ1-3, with D possibly being TRBD1 (6 bases). The V end lost 4 bases, the J end lost 4 bases, and 17 bases lay between the germline ends. The CDR3 runs to 15 residues. Germline V gives CDR1 GTSNPN, CDR2 SVGIG (reference sequence). The CDR3 protein is CAWNSGGARGNTIYF. CDR3 coding DNA: TGTGCCTGGAATTCCGGGGGGGCGAGGGGAAACACCATATATTTT.

The V gene is TRBV7-3, the J gene TRBJ2-2, with TRBD2 identical over 13 bases. There are 19 residues in the CDR3. J lost 0 bases, V lost 5 bases, and 9 bases had no gene match. Germline-derived CDR1 and CDR2 are SGHTA and FQGTGA. The CDR3 nucleotides are TGTGCCAGCAGCACACAGACCGGACTAGCGGGAGCGAACACCGGGGAGCTGTTTTTT. Its protein product is CASSTQTGLAGANTGELFF.